The present T cell receptor (beta chain) was sequenced within a study of cytomegalovirus exposure and HLA in healthy donors. The CDR3 is 18 residues long. Looked up from germline, CDR1 is SGHTS and CDR2 is YDEGEE. Between the trimmed V and J ends, which lost 2 bases and 6 bases, there was a span of 23 bases. Amplification used 60 Vbeta primers and 13 Jbeta primers. The repertoire was sequenced with immunoSEQ multiplex PCR; TCRdb's copy has only in-frame clones and lacks some. The table shows 100,000 to 150,000 clones, with around 67% occurring only once. This clone has more than one count but fewer than ten.

This chain joins TRBV5-8 and TRBJ1-4, with D perhaps matching TRBD1 (5 bases). Material: PBMCs. The TCR sequence derives from a man between 60 and 70 years old in good health and CMV-seropositive. The CDR3 sequence is CASSLGAGLSQGDEKLFF. DNA for the CDR3: TGTGCCAGCAGCTTAGGGGCAGGTCTCTCCCAAGGGGATGAAAAACTGTTTTTT.